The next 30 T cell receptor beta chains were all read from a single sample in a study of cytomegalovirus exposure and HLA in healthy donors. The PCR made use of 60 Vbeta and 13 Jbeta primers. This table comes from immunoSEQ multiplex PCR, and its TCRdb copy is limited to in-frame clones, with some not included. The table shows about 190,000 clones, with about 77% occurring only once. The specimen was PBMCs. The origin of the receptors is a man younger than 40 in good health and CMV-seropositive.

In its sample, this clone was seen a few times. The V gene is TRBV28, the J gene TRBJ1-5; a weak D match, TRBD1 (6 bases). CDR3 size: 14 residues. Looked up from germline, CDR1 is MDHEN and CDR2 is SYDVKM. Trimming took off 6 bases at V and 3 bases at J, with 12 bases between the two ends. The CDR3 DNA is TGTGCCAGCAGCTCCGGGGGGGCCAATCAGCCCCAGCATTTT. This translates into CASSSGGANQPQHF.

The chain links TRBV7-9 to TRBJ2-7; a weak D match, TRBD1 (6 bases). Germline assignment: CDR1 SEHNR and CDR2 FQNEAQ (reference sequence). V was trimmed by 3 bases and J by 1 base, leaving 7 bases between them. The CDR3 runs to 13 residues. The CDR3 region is CASSLDSSYEQYF. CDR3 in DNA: TGTGCCAGCAGCTTGGACAGTTCCTACGAGCAGTACTTC.

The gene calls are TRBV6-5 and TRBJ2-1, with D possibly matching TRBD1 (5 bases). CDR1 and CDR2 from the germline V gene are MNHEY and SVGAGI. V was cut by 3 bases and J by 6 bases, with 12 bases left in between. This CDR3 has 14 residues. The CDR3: CASSYGARANEQFF. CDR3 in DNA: TGTGCCAGCAGTTATGGGGCCCGGGCCAATGAGCAGTTCTTC.

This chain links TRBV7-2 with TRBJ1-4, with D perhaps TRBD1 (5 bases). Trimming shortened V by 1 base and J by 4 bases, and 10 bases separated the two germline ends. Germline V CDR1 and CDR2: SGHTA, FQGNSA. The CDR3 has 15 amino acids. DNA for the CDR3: TGTGCCAGCAGCTTAGGGTCAGGGAATAATGAAAAACTGTTTTTT. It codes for CASSLGSGNNEKLFF.

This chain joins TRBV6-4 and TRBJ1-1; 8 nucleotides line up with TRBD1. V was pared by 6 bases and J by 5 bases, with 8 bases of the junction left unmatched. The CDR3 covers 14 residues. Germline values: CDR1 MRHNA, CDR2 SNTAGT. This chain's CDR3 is CASRSGGEVTEAFF. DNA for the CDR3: TGTGCCAGCAGATCAGGGGGCGAGGTGACTGAAGCTTTCTTT.

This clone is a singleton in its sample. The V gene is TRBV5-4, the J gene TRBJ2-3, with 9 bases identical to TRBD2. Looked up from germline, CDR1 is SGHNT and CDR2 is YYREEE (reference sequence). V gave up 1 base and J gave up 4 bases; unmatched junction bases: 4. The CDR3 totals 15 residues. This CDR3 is CASSLRGRGADTQYF. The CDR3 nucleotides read TGTGCCAGCAGCTTGCGCGGGAGGGGAGCAGATACGCAGTATTTT.

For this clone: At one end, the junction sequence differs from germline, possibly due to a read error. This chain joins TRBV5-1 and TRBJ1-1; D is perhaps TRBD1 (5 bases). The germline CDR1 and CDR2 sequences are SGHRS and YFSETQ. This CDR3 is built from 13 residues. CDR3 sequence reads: CASSLGQGSKAFF. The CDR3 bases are TGTGCCAGCAGCTTGGGGCAGGGCTCAAAAGCTTTCTTT.

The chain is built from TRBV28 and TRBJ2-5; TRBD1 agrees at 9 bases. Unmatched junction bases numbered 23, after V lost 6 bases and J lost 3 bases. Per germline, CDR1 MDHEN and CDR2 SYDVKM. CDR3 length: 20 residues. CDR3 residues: CASSPLLLITGGSVEETQYF. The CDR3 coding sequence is TGTGCCAGCAGCCCACTACTCCTCATAACAGGGGGCTCCGTGGAAGAGACCCAGTACTTC.

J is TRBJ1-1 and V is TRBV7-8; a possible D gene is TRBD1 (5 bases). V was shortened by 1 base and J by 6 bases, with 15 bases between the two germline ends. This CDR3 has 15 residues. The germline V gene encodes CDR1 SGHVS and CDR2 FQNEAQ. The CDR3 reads CASSLVGGLVPEAFF. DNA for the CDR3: TGTGCCAGCAGCTTAGTGGGGGGGTTGGTCCCTGAAGCTTTCTTT.

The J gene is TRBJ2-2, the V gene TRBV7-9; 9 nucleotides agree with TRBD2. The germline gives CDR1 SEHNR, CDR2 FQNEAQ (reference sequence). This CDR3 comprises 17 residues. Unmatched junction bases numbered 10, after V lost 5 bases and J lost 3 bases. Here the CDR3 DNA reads TGTGCCAGCAGCCGGAAACCGACTAGCGGTTACACCGGGGAGCTGTTTTTT. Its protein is CASSRKPTSGYTGELFF. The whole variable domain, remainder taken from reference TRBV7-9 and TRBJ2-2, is DTGVSQNPRHKITKRGQNVTFRCDPISEHNRLYWYRQTLGQGPEFLTYFQNEAQLEKSRLLSDRFSAERPKGSFSTLEIQRTEQGDSAMYLCASSRKPTSGYTGELFFGEGSRLTVL.

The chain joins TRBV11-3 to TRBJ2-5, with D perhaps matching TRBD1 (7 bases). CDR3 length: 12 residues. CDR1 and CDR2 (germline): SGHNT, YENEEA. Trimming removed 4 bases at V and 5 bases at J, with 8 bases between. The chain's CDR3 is CASSSGGETQYF. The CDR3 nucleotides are TGTGCCAGCAGCTCAGGGGGGGAGACCCAGTACTTC.

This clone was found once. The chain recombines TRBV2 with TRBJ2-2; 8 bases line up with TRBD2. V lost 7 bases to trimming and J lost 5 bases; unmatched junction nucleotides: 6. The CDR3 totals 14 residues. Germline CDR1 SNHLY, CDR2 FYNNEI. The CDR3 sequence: CASIRGLGTGELFF. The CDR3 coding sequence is TGTGCCAGCATCAGGGGACTAGGGACCGGGGAGCTGTTTTTT.

This chain's CDR3 is CASSEGGPLLNTEAFF. For the CDR3, the DNA is TGTGCCAGCAGTGAGGGGGGGCCCCTACTGAACACTGAAGCTTTCTTT. V is TRBV2 and J is TRBJ1-1, with TRBD1 as a possible D gene (6 bases). The germline V gene has CDR1 SNHLY and CDR2 FYNNEI. The CDR3 totals 16 residues. V was pared by 3 bases and J by 0 bases, with 14 bases between.

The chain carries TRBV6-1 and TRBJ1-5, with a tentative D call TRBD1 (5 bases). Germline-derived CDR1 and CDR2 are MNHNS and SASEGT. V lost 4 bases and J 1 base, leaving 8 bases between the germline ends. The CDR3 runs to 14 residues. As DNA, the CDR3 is TGTGCCAGCAGTGCAGGGTCGAGCAATCAGCCCCAGCATTTT. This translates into CASSAGSSNQPQHF.

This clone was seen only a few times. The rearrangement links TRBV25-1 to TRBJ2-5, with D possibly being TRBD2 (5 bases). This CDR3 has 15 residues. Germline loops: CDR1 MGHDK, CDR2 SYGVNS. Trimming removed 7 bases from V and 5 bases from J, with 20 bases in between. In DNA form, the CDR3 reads TGTGCCAGCACTCCCGGGATGGGAGTGGGGGAGACCCAGTACTTC. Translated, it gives CASTPGMGVGETQYF. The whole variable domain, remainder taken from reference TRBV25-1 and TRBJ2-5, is EADIYQTPRYLVIGTGKKITLECSQTMGHDKMYWYQQDPGMELHLIHYSYGVNSTEKGDLSSESTVSRIRTEHFPLTLESARPSHTSQYLCASTPGMGVGETQYFGPGTRLLVL.

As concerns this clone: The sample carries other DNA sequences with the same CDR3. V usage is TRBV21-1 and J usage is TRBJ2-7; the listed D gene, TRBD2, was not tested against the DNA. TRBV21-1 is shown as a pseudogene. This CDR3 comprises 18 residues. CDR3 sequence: CASRQTPRASGICYEQYF. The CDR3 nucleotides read TGTGCCAGCAGACAAACCCCCCGGGCTAGCGGGATTTGCTACGAGCAGTACTTC.

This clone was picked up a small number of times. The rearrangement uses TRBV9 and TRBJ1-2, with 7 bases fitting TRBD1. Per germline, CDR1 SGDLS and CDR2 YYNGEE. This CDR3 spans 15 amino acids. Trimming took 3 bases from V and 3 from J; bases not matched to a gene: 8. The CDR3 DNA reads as TGTGCCAGCAGCGCACCCATTACAGGGGACTATGGCTACACCTTC. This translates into CASSAPITGDYGYTF.

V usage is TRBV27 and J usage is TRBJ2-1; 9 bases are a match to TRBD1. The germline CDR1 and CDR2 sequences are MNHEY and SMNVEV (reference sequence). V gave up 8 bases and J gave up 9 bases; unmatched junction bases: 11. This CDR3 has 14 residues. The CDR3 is CASGPGQGSTEQFF. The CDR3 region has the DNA TGTGCCAGCGGTCCGGGACAGGGCAGTACTGAGCAGTTCTTC.

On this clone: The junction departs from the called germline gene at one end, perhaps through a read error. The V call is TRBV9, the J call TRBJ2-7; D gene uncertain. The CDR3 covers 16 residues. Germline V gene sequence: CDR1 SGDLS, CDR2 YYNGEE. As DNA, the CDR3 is TGTGCCAGCAGCCCTAGTCCCAAAGTGGTGCCCTACGGGCAGTACTTC. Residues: CASSPSPKVVPYGQYF.

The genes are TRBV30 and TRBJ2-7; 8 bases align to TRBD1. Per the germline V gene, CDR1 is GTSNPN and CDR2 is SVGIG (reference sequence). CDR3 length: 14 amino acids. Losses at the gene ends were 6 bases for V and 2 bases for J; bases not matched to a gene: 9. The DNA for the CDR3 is TGTGCCTGTGGCAGGGACAGGTGGACCTACGAGCAGTACTTC. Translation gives CACGRDRWTYEQYF.

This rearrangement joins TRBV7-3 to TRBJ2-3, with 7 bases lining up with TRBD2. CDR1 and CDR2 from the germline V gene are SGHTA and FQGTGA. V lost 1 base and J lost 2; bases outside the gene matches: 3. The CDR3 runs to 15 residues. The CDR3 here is CASSLRSGDTDTQYF. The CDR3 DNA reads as TGTGCCAGCAGCTTAAGGAGCGGGGACACAGATACGCAGTATTTT.

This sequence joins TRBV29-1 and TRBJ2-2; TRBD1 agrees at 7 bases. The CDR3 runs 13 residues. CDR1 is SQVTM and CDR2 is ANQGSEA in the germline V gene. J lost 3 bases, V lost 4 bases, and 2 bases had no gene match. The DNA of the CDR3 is TGCAGCGTTGCTCAGGGGGACACCGGGGAGCTGTTTTTT. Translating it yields CSVAQGDTGELFF.

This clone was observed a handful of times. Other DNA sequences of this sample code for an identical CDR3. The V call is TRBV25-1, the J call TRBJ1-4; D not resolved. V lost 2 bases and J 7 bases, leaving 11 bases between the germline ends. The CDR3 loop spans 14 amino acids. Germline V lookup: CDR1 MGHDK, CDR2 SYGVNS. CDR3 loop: CASSEPGRSEKLFF. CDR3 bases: TGTGCCAGCAGTGAACCGGGAAGGTCTGAAAAACTGTTTTTT.

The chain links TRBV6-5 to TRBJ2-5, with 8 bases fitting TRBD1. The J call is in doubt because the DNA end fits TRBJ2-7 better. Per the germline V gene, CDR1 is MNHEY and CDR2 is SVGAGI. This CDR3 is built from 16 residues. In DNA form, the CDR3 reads TGTGCCAGCAGTTACGATTTCCGGGACAGGCTCTACGAGCAGTACTTC. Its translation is CASSYDFRDRLYEQYF.

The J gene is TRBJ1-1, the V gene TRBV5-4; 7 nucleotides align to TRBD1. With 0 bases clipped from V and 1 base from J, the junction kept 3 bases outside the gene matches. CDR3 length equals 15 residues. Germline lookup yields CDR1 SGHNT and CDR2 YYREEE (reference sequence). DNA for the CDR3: TGTGCCAGCAGCTTGGCCGGGACAGCGAACACTGAAGCTTTCTTT. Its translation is CASSLAGTANTEAFF.

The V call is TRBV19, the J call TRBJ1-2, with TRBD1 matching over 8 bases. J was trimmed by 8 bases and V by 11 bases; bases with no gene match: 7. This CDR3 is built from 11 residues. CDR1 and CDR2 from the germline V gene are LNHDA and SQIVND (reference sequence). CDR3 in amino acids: CAGQGVGGYTF. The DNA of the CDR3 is TGTGCCGGACAGGGCGTGGGAGGCTACACCTTC.

For the CDR3, the DNA is TGCGCCAGCAGCGACCAACCGGGGGACACTGAAGCTTTCTTT. This codes for CASSDQPGDTEAFF. The rearrangement links TRBV5-1 to TRBJ1-1; TRBD1 is a possible D gene (5 bases). This CDR3 has 14 residues. The germline gives CDR1 SGHRS, CDR2 YFSETQ. Trimming took off 4 bases at V and 3 bases at J, with 13 bases between the two ends.

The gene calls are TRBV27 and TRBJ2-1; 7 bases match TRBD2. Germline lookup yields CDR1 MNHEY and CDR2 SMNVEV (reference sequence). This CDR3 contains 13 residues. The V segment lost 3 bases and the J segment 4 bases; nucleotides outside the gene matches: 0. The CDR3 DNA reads TGTGCCAGCAGTTTCGGGGGGTACAATGAGCAGTTCTTC. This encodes CASSFGGYNEQFF.

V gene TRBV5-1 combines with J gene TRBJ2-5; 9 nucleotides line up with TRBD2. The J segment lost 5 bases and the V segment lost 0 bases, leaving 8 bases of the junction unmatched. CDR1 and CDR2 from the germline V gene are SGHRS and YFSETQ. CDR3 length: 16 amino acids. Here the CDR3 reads CASSLEGAGGPETQYF. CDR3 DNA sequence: TGCGCCAGCAGCTTGGAAGGCGCGGGAGGGCCGGAGACCCAGTACTTC.

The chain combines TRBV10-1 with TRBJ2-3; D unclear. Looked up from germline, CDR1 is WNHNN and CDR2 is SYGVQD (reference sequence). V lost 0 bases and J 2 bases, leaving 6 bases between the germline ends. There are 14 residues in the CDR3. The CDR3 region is CASSESQHTDTQYF. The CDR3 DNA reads TGCGCCAGCAGTGAGTCACAGCACACAGATACGCAGTATTTT.